The 23 T cell receptor beta chains reported below all come from one sample, sequenced in a study of metastatic and nonmetastatic thyroid tumors. There were no patients who had received any treatment before thyroid surgery. TCRdb re-called the PCR reads with MiXCR. The sample has roughly 38,000 clones; roughly 18% are singletons. The sequenced sample consisted of blood. These receptors came from a female donor with papillary thyroid cancer or a benign thyroid nodule (not recorded which). Some clones in this sample may be carry-over from other donors' samples.

This clone was counted ten times or more. The CDR3 sequence is CSARDQGTTEAFF. In DNA form, the CDR3 reads TGCAGTGCTAGAGATCAGGGTACTACTGAAGCTTTCTTT. The chain links TRBV20-1 to TRBJ1-1, with D possibly being TRBD1 (5 bases). Germline assignment: CDR1 DFQATT and CDR2 SNEGSKA (reference sequence). This CDR3 is 13 amino acids long. With 0 bases removed from V and 5 bases from J, the gap between germline ends came to 10 bases.

This clone was observed many times. This chain uses TRBV29-1 with TRBJ2-5; TRBD1 might be the D (6 bases). CDR3 length equals 13 residues. The germline V gene encodes CDR1 SQVTM and CDR2 ANQGSEA. V gave up 1 base and J gave up 7 bases, with 13 bases separating them. In nucleotides, the CDR3 is TGCAGCGTTGAAGCCCAGCTAGGGGGGACCCAGTACTTC. Residues: CSVEAQLGGTQYF.

Turning to this clone: One junction end does not reproduce the germline sequence, and a read error may be involved. The CDR3 spells CASSLERYF. The CDR3 DNA is TGTGCCAGCAGCTTGGAGCGGTACTTC. The chain has TRBV7-8 and TRBJ2-7; D ambiguous. The germline CDR1 and CDR2 sequences are SGHVS and FQNEAQ. The CDR3 is made up of 9 amino acids.

At least ten counts were recorded for this clone. V gene TRBV6-1 combines with J gene TRBJ1-1; 7 nucleotides match TRBD1. The trim removed 6 bases at V and 2 bases at J, leaving 3 bases unmatched. This CDR3 spans 13 amino acids. Germline-derived CDR1 and CDR2 are MNHNS and SASEGT. DNA for the CDR3: TGTGCCAGCAGGACAGGGAGCAACACTGAAGCTTTCTTT. Translating it yields CASRTGSNTEAFF.

This clone was seen at least ten times. The chain couples TRBV4-2 to TRBJ1-2; D unresolved. Germline CDR1 reads LGHNA; CDR2 reads YNFKEQ. Trimming pared 0 bases from V and 8 bases from J, leaving 16 bases between. The CDR3 is 15 amino acids. In DNA, the CDR3 is TGTGCCAGCAGCCAAGATCCAGGCAGGACGGGAGGCTACACCTTC. It specifies CASSQDPGRTGGYTF.

This clone was counted ten times or more. This chain links TRBV20-1 with TRBJ1-2; D is undetermined. This CDR3 region has 14 residues. The germline V gene encodes CDR1 DFQATT and CDR2 SNEGSKA (reference sequence). The V and J ends lost 5 bases and 4 bases respectively, with 17 bases between them. CDR3 protein: CSARSSGLAYGYTF. Here the CDR3 DNA reads TGCAGTGCTCGAAGTTCGGGGTTGGCCTATGGCTACACCTTC.

V is TRBV27 and J is TRBJ1-5, with 8 bases that match TRBD1. The V and J ends lost 5 bases and 5 bases, in that order; junction bases with no gene match: 14. This CDR3 is 17 amino acids long. CDR1 MNHEY and CDR2 SMNVEV come from the germline V gene (reference sequence). The CDR3: CASSLQGGRYIDQPQHF. CDR3 DNA sequence: TGTGCCAGCAGTCTACAGGGGGGGAGATATATCGATCAGCCCCAGCATTTT.

In this sample, this clone turned up many times. The chain joins TRBV14 to TRBJ2-3; TRBD1 or TRBD2 may be the D gene (5 bases each). V lost 1 base and J 7 bases, leaving 21 bases between the germline ends. Germline lookup yields CDR1 SGHDN and CDR2 FVKESK. The CDR3 runs 17 residues. The CDR3 region has the DNA TGTGCCAGCAGCCAAGGGTGGGACCAATACCACCCCAATACGCAGTATTTT. This codes for CASSQGWDQYHPNTQYF.

At least ten counts were recorded for this clone. The DNA for the CDR3 is TGTGCCAGCTCGCCAAGGGGCTCACTTTCACCCCTCCACTTT. Protein product: CASSPRGSLSPLHF. The V call is TRBV27, the J call TRBJ1-6, with TRBD1 as a possible D gene (5 bases). In germline, CDR1 is MNHEY, CDR2 SMNVEV (reference sequence). The length of the CDR3 is 14 residues. V was clipped by 8 bases and J by 9 bases, with 17 bases between them.

The chain recombines TRBV4-1 with TRBJ2-2, with no clear D. CDR1 and CDR2 from the germline V gene are MGHRA and YSYEKL. The V end was cut by 0 bases, the J end by 5 bases, with 25 bases between. CDR3 length: 20 amino acids. The CDR3 DNA follows: TGCGCCAGCAGCCAAGATAGGGTTGGCTTTGGTCGTAGTTCGACCGGGGAGCTGTTTTTT. Translation: CASSQDRVGFGRSSTGELFF.

There are a few counts of this clone. A junction end diverges from the germline sequence, so it may reflect a read error. The CDR3, as DNA: TGTTCCAGCACGGAGGTGCTCGGGAGCTGTACAGATACGCAGTATTTT. It yields the protein CSSTEVLGSCTDTQYF. The J gene is TRBJ2-3, the V gene TRBV6-1; D may be TRBD2 (6 bases). Germline V gives CDR1 MNHNS, CDR2 SASEGT. CDR3 length: 16 residues.

This clone was detected many times. This specimen includes other DNA sequences encoding the same CDR3. This chain uses TRBV3-1 with TRBJ2-2; D may correspond to TRBD1 or TRBD2 (5 bases each). Trimming left V 3 bases short and J 6 bases short, with 8 bases between. Germline V lookup: CDR1 LGHDT, CDR2 YNNKEL (reference sequence). The CDR3 loop spans 13 amino acids. This CDR3 reads CASSQGTAGELFF. The DNA for the CDR3 is TGTGCCAGCAGCCAGGGGACCGCCGGGGAGCTGTTTTTT.

The gene calls are TRBV9 and TRBJ2-7; the match to TRBD1 covers 8 bases. V lost 0 bases, J lost 0 bases, and 8 bases stayed unmatched. From germline, CDR1 is SGDLS and CDR2 YYNGEE. The length of the CDR3 is 17 residues. This CDR3 reads CASSVGDQGASSYEQYF. The CDR3 DNA sequence: TGTGCCAGCAGCGTAGGGGATCAGGGGGCAAGCTCCTACGAGCAGTACTTC.

To note about this clone: The junction departs from germline at one end; a sequencing error may be responsible. The chain links TRBV2 to TRBJ2-2, with D perhaps matching TRBD2 (6 bases). CDR3 length equals 14 residues. CDR1 is SNHLY, CDR2 FYNNEI, per germline. The CDR3 bases are TGTGCCAGCAGTTATGAACTAGCCGGTGGGGAGCTGCTTTTT. It yields the protein CASSYELAGGELLF.

The sample holds a few counts of this clone. Given a much more abundant clone one base away, this may be a read error. The rearrangement uses TRBV9 and TRBJ2-1; no reliable D call. Germline CDR1 is SGDLS and CDR2 is YYNGEE. The CDR3 is 13 amino acids. Trimming cost V 1 base and J 3 bases, with 5 bases left between them. CDR3 sequence (DNA): TGTGCCAGCAGCGTATATAGCTACAATGAGCAGTTCTTC. Amino acid sequence: CASSVYSYNEQFF.

This clone was recorded many times. V is TRBV5-1 and J is TRBJ2-3; 8 positions agree with TRBD2. The CDR3 sequence is 15 residues long. The V and J ends lost 3 bases and 3 bases, in that order; junction bases with no gene match: 6. The germline gives CDR1 SGHRS, CDR2 YFSETQ. The DNA for the CDR3 is TGCGCCAGCAGCTACTGGACTAGCAGTACAGATACGCAGTATTTT. It translates to CASSYWTSSTDTQYF.

This clone was picked up many times. CDR3 in amino acids: CSARDHGHSGANVLTF. In DNA form, the CDR3 reads TGCAGTGCTAGAGATCATGGTCACTCTGGGGCCAACGTCCTGACTTTC. V gene TRBV20-1 combines with J gene TRBJ2-6; D is ambiguous. V was cut by 0 bases and J by 0 bases, with 9 bases left in between. The CDR3 spans 16 residues. Germline CDR1 is DFQATT and CDR2 is SNEGSKA (reference sequence).

As regards this clone: A read error may explain this, as a much larger clone is one base away. The V and J genes are TRBV4-1 and TRBJ2-1, with a possible D match to TRBD2 (5 bases). This CDR3 contains 16 residues. Germline V lookup: CDR1 MGHRA, CDR2 YSYEKL. Trimming took off 0 bases at V and 4 bases at J, with 13 bases between the two ends. CDR3 loop: CASSQDWESLYNEQFF. The CDR3 region has the DNA TGCGCCAGCAGCCAAGATTGGGAGTCCTTGTACAATGAGCAGTTCTTC.

The rearrangement links TRBV7-6 to TRBJ2-3; 8 positions match TRBD1. The CDR3 has 17 amino acids. CDR1 and CDR2 (germline): SGHVS, FNYEAQ. Germline trimming cut 1 base from V and 1 base from J; bases unmatched to any gene: 7. CDR3 protein: CASSLVVVQGGTDTQYF. The CDR3 region has the DNA TGTGCCAGCAGCTTAGTTGTCGTACAGGGGGGCACAGATACGCAGTATTTT.

The table lists this clone with many counts. This sequence joins TRBV7-9 and TRBJ1-6, with D perhaps matching TRBD1 (5 bases). CDR3 length: 12 residues. The V end was cut by 3 bases, the J end by 11 bases, with 8 bases between. Germline CDR1 and CDR2: SEHNR and FQNEAQ (reference sequence). Here the CDR3 reads CASSLMDTPLHF. The CDR3, as DNA: TGTGCCAGCAGCTTGATGGACACACCCCTCCACTTT. The whole variable domain, filled in from reference TRBV7-9 and TRBJ1-6, reads DTGVSQNPRHKITKRGQNVTFRCDPISEHNRLYWYRQTLGQGPEFLTYFQNEAQLEKSRLLSDRFSAERPKGSFSTLEIQRTEQGDSAMYLCASSLMDTPLHFGNGTRLTVT.

Turning to this clone: A junction end diverges from the germline sequence, so it may reflect a read error. The J gene is TRBJ2-3, the V gene TRBV7-3; D is unclear. The CDR3 has 16 amino acids. Germline values: CDR1 SGHTA, CDR2 FQGTGA. The CDR3 sequence is CASILTFRGRGDTQYF. In nucleotides, the CDR3 is TGTGCCAGCATCTTAACGTTCAGAGGCAGAGGAGATACGCAGTATTTT.

This clone was detected many times. The chain uses TRBV28 and TRBJ2-2; D may match TRBD1 or TRBD2 (5 bases each). The CDR3 sequence is 14 residues long. With 0 bases removed from V and 8 bases from J, the gap between germline ends came to 10 bases. From germline, CDR1 is MDHEN and CDR2 SYDVKM. The CDR3 loop reads CASSLWGTEGELFF. CDR3 bases: TGTGCCAGCAGTTTATGGGGGACCGAAGGGGAGCTGTTTTTT. The full variable domain, in which reference TRBV28 and TRBJ2-2 provide the parts outside the CDR3, is DVKVTQSSRYLVKRTGEKVFLECVQDMDHENMFWYRQDPGLGLRLIYFSYDVKMKEKGDIPEGYSVSREKKERFSLILESASTNQTSMYLCASSLWGTEGELFFGEGSRLTVL.

The chain joins TRBV12-3 or TRBV12-4 to TRBJ1-1; 8 nucleotides match TRBD1. CDR3 length: 13 residues. V lost 8 bases, J lost 4 bases, and 6 bases stayed unmatched. The DNA of the CDR3 is TGTGCCAGCGACCAAACAGGGGGCACTGAAGCTTTCTTT. As protein: CASDQTGGTEAFF.